This T cell receptor beta chain was obtained from a study of OX40 agonist ivuxolimab in advanced cancers. Only in-frame clones appear in the TCRdb table, and some are missing; sequencing was by immunoSEQ multiplex PCR. The sample shows 30,000 to 35,000 clones, roughly 90% of them seen only once. The CDR3 spans 16 residues. Between the trimmed V and J ends, which lost 4 bases and 3 bases, there was a span of 17 bases. Germline V gene lookup returns CDR1 SGHRS and CDR2 YFSETQ. The specimen comprised CD4+ or CD8+ T cells sorted from blood, sampled in a trial of the OX40 agonist ivuxolimab. This chain uses TRBV5-1 with TRBJ2-1; D gene uncertain. The source is an adult with an advanced solid tumor such as melanoma, head and neck, liver or kidney cancer. The CDR3, as DNA: TGCGCCAGCAGCCCCCGTATCGGCGGAAACTACAATGAGCAGTTCTTC. Its protein is CASSPRIGGNYNEQFF.